These 8 T cell receptor beta chains originate from one sample sequenced in a study of cytomegalovirus exposure and HLA in healthy donors. PCR primers comprised 60 Vbeta and 13 Jbeta primers. Generated by immunoSEQ multiplex PCR, the TCRdb table keeps only in-frame clones and is missing some. The sample includes over 150,000 clones, roughly 85% of them seen just once. The sample was PBMCs. These receptors were taken from a boy aged 2-15 years in good health and CMV-seronegative.

This clone was picked up one time. The chain has TRBV28 and TRBJ1-1; the D is unclear. From germline, CDR1 is MDHEN and CDR2 SYDVKM. V gave up 3 bases and J gave up 6 bases, with 8 bases separating them. The CDR3 runs 12 residues. The CDR3 region is CASSFVYSEAFF. CDR3 bases: TGTGCCAGCAGTTTTGTGTACTCTGAAGCTTTCTTT.

The V and J genes are TRBV13 and TRBJ1-4; 8 nucleotides align to TRBD1. The germline gives CDR1 PRHDT, CDR2 FYEKMQ (reference sequence). The CDR3 extends over 15 amino acids. V trimming: 4 bases; J trimming: 3 bases; junction bases outside the gene matches: 4. The CDR3 reads CASSSGQGPNEKLFF. The CDR3 region has the DNA TGTGCCAGCAGCTCAGGACAGGGACCTAATGAAAAACTGTTTTTT.

Of note for this clone: A junction end diverges from the germline sequence, so it may reflect a read error. This sequence joins TRBV6-5 and TRBJ2-7; 8 bases match TRBD2. CDR3 length: 15 residues. The germline gives CDR1 MNHEY, CDR2 SVGAGI. CDR3 DNA: TGTGCCAGCGGTTACGGAGCGGGAGTAGTGTACGAGCAGTACTTC. This codes for CASGYGAGVVYEQYF.

This clone has ten or more counts. J is TRBJ2-1 and V is TRBV28, with a tentative D call TRBD1 (7 bases). There are 15 residues in the CDR3. The ends were cut back, 6 bases at V and 5 bases at J, with 17 bases in the middle. CDR1 MDHEN and CDR2 SYDVKM come from the germline V gene. CDR3: CASRRSGGYDNEQFF. The CDR3 DNA reads as TGTGCCAGCAGACGCTCAGGGGGGTACGACAATGAGCAGTTCTTC.

The V and J genes are TRBV18 and TRBJ2-1, with TRBD1 matching 10 bases. V shed 6 bases, J shed 3 bases, and the junction held 8 bases outside the gene matches. Germline assignment: CDR1 KGHSH and CDR2 LQKENI. This CDR3 spans 16 amino acids. The CDR3 region is CASSRSGDRGYNEQFF. The CDR3 DNA sequence: TGTGCCAGCTCCCGGTCTGGGGACAGGGGCTACAATGAGCAGTTCTTC.

The rearrangement links TRBV28 to TRBJ2-1, with TRBD2 as a possible D gene (6 bases). The CDR3 is 14 residues long. Trimming shortened V by 4 bases and J by 7 bases, and 14 bases separated the two germline ends. Germline loops: CDR1 MDHEN, CDR2 SYDVKM. The CDR3 loop reads CASSWRTKGNEQFF. The CDR3 region has the DNA TGTGCCAGCAGTTGGAGGACTAAGGGGAATGAGCAGTTCTTC.

The chain recombines TRBV5-6 with TRBJ1-2; perhaps TRBD1 as D (6 bases). Trimming removed 4 bases at V and 7 bases at J, with 11 bases between. From germline, CDR1 is SGHDT and CDR2 YYEEEE. The CDR3 extends over 12 amino acids. Here the CDR3 reads CASSLQGAGYTF. In DNA, the CDR3 is TGTGCCAGCAGCCTACAGGGTGCTGGCTACACCTTC.

As concerns this clone: The sample has other DNA sequences that encode this CDR3 too. The J gene is TRBJ1-5, the V gene TRBV9, with D hard to call. Germline CDR1 SGDLS, CDR2 YYNGEE. The CDR3 is made up of 14 amino acids. The V end was cut by 0 bases, the J end by 7 bases, with 11 bases between. The CDR3 sequence is CASSVGGGSQPQHF. Written as DNA, the CDR3 is TGTGCCAGCAGCGTAGGTGGCGGTTCCCAGCCCCAGCATTTT.